This T cell receptor beta chain was sequenced for a study of CDR3 diversity in severe acne. The CDR3 loop spans 15 amino acids. Germline loops: CDR1 DFQATT, CDR2 SNEGSKA (reference sequence). MiXCR, run by TCRdb on the PCR reads, gives a single entry per CDR3 protein. The table records more than 85,000 distinct CDR3 sequences, about half of them present only once. This clonotype is deemed medium-sized. Sample: blood. The V gene is TRBV20-1, the J gene TRBJ1-3, with 9 bases that match TRBD1. This receptor was taken from a male donor with acne. The CDR3 DNA reads TGCTCGGGACGGGACAGGGCCTATTCTGGAAACACCATATATTTT. Translation: CSGRDRAYSGNTIYF.